This T cell receptor beta chain was recovered during a study of T-cell memory formation after mild COVID-19. Study in general: Each donor largely had its own TCR clusters.

The CDR3 is made up of 14 amino acids. The V segment lost 0 bases and the J segment 2 bases; nucleotides outside the gene matches: 4. Looked up from germline, CDR1 is DFQATT and CDR2 is SNEGSKA (reference sequence). The study's findings and limits: Contracting clones from day 15 to 85 had balanced CD4/CD8; later expanders favoured CD4+.

This clonotype turned up a few times. The antigen remains undetermined. The 5'RACE method, run with constant-segment primers, produced TCR alpha and TCR beta cDNA libraries (carrying sample barcodes and UMIs). TCRdb analysed the 5' RACE reads with MiXCR anew, one entry per CDR3 protein. The table includes fewer than 400,000 distinct CDR3 sequences, roughly 15% detected once. The sequence came from a man aged 18-30 years who had mild COVID-19 (a few samples of this study predate the infection). Cell type and time point are not known. The chain has TRBV20-1 and TRBJ2-7; 7 nucleotides match TRBD1. Sequenced sample: PBMCs or a T cell subset sorted from them (not recorded which). CDR3 sequence: CSARDGQGAYEQYF. CDR3 nucleotides: TGCAGTGCTAGAGATGGGCAGGGGGCCTACGAGCAGTACTTC.